A single sample is the source of the 31 T cell receptor beta chains below, sequenced in a study of control samples from healthy donors and cancer patients. Libraries were prepared by immunoSEQ multiplex PCR; TCRdb keeps only in-frame clonotypes and omits some of them. Here the sample spans about 250,000 clones, around 80% being singletons. The sequenced sample consisted of PBMCs. The source is a woman aged 60-70 years with lung cancer.

Points on this clone: A much larger clone lies a single base off, so this may be a read error. The chain employs TRBV5-8 and TRBJ1-5, with D possibly TRBD1 on 6 matching bases. This CDR3 has 15 residues. Germline CDR1 reads SGHTS; CDR2 reads YDEGEE. V lost 4 bases and J lost 7, with 18 bases in between. CDR3 sequence: CASSTQGYSEQPQHF. For the CDR3, the DNA is TGTGCCAGCAGCACGCAGGGGTATTCAGAGCAGCCCCAGCATTTT. Full variable domain (outside the CDR3, taken from reference TRBV5-8 and TRBJ1-5): EAGVTQSPTHLIKTRGQQATLRCSPISGHTSVYWYQQALGLGLQFLLWYDEGEERNRGNFPPRFSGRQFPNYSSELNVNALELEDSALYLCASSTQGYSEQPQHFGDGTRLSIL.

This rearrangement joins TRBV12-3 or TRBV12-4 to TRBJ1-5; D is undetermined. The ends were cut back, 4 bases at V and 6 bases at J, with 10 bases in the middle. This CDR3 is 13 amino acids long. CDR3 DNA sequence: TGTGCCAGCAGTTGGGCGTCCCGTCAGCCCCAGCATTTT. Translated: CASSWASRQPQHF.

This chain links TRBV4-2 with TRBJ2-1; D ambiguous. CDR1 LGHNA and CDR2 YNFKEQ come from the germline V gene. The CDR3 contains 15 residues. V was trimmed by 0 bases and J by 0 bases, leaving 6 bases between them. CDR3 nucleotides: TGTGCCAGCAGCCAAGAGCAGAGCTCCTACAATGAGCAGTTCTTC. Its translation: CASSQEQSSYNEQFF.

This rearrangement joins TRBV5-1 to TRBJ2-7; TRBD2 matches 13 bases. V lost 6 bases and J lost 0; bases outside the gene matches: 9. CDR1 and CDR2 from the germline V gene are SGHRS and YFSETQ. This CDR3 has 17 amino acids. CDR3 DNA sequence: TGCGCCAGCACCCGGGGACTAGCGGGATCGAGCTCCTACGAGCAGTACTTC. Translated: CASTRGLAGSSSYEQYF.

The J gene is TRBJ2-7, the V gene TRBV28; D is possibly TRBD1 (6 bases). There are 11 residues in the CDR3. Trimming took off 6 bases at V and 9 bases at J, with 12 bases between the two ends. The germline V gene encodes CDR1 MDHEN and CDR2 SYDVKM. DNA of the CDR3: TGTGCCAGCAGCCGGACAGAAACGCAGTACTTC. Its translation: CASSRTETQYF.

The chain recombines TRBV11-2 with TRBJ1-5; 7 bases align to TRBD1. V trimming: 3 bases; J trimming: 6 bases; junction bases outside the gene matches: 5. This CDR3 has 14 amino acids. Germline V gene sequence: CDR1 SGHAT, CDR2 FQNNGV. The CDR3 DNA reads TGTGCCAGCAGCTTCACAGGGGCGGCTCAGCCCCAGCATTTT. Amino acids: CASSFTGAAQPQHF.

This clone was detected only once. The chain combines TRBV6-5 with TRBJ1-1, with TRBD1 as a possible D gene (6 bases). The germline V and J ends were trimmed by 6 bases and 1 base, with 15 bases remaining between them. Germline CDR1 is MNHEY and CDR2 is SVGAGI. The CDR3 sequence is 15 residues long. CDR3 protein: CASSEPGGGNTEAFF. CDR3 nucleotides: TGTGCCAGCAGCGAGCCCGGAGGGGGGAACACTGAAGCTTTCTTT.

Ten or more counts support this clone. The CDR3 region has the DNA TGCGCCAGCAGCCCCGGACAGGGGGTTAATGAAAAACTGTTTTTT. Translation gives CASSPGQGVNEKLFF. The chain uses TRBV5-1 and TRBJ1-4, with 10 bases that match TRBD1. Per the germline V gene, CDR1 is SGHRS and CDR2 is YFSETQ. The CDR3 extends over 15 amino acids. V shed 4 bases, J shed 4 bases, and the junction held 4 bases outside the gene matches.

The chain couples TRBV12-3 or TRBV12-4 to TRBJ2-1; 7 bases line up with TRBD1. CDR3 length: 12 residues. V was pared by 5 bases and J by 10 bases, with 5 bases of the junction left unmatched. The CDR3 loop is CASSRGQNEQFF. Here the CDR3 DNA reads TGTGCCAGCAGTCGGGGACAGAACGAGCAGTTCTTC.

The chain is built from TRBV7-2 and TRBJ2-1; 8 nucleotides agree with TRBD2. V lost 5 bases to trimming and J lost 4 bases; unmatched junction nucleotides: 7. The CDR3 sequence is 15 residues long. CDR1 and CDR2 from the germline V gene are SGHTA and FQGNSA. Written as DNA, the CDR3 is TGTGCCAGCAGCCCCCACGGACTAGCTTACAATGAGCAGTTCTTC. The encoded protein is CASSPHGLAYNEQFF.

This clone was detected a few times. Other DNA sequences in the same sample also yield this CDR3. The genes are TRBV5-1 and TRBJ2-3; D may be TRBD1 or TRBD2 (5 bases each). V lost 0 bases and J 0 bases, leaving 5 bases between the germline ends. Looked up from germline, CDR1 is SGHRS and CDR2 is YFSETQ. This CDR3 comprises 14 residues. Here the CDR3 reads CASSLGDSTDTQYF. The CDR3 coding sequence is TGCGCCAGCAGCTTGGGGGACAGCACAGATACGCAGTATTTT. Using reference TRBV5-1 and TRBJ2-3 for the parts outside the CDR3, the full variable domain is KAGVTQTPRYLIKTRGQQVTLSCSPISGHRSVSWYQQTPGQGLQFLFEYFSETQRNKGNFPGRFSGRQFSNSRSEMNVSTLELGDSALYLCASSLGDSTDTQYFGPGTRLTVL.

J is TRBJ1-4 and V is TRBV9; TRBD1 might be the D (6 bases). The CDR3 spans 15 residues. Trimming took off 0 bases at V and 5 bases at J, with 11 bases between the two ends. The germline V gene encodes CDR1 SGDLS and CDR2 YYNGEE. The CDR3, as DNA: TGTGCCAGCAGCGTAGGGTTACAGGGAAATGAAAAACTGTTTTTT. Its protein is CASSVGLQGNEKLFF.

This clone appeared many times. The chain carries TRBV7-2 and TRBJ1-1, with D uncertain. This CDR3 comprises 15 residues. Germline loops: CDR1 SGHTA, CDR2 FQGNSA. Trimming took 1 base from V and 0 from J, leaving 9 bases between them. The CDR3 bases are TGTGCCAGCAGCTTAGGGGCACAGATGAACACTGAAGCTTTCTTT. Its protein is CASSLGAQMNTEAFF.

About this clone: It is unclear where the CDR3 begins or ends on the DNA, so no DNA is shown, and the CDR3 is as TCRdb lists it. The CDR3 loop is CASSVFGAGRGEKLFF. V usage is TRBV5-1 and J usage is TRBJ1-4. Germline V gene data show CDR1 as SGHRS and CDR2 as YFSETQ. Ends included, the CDR3 has 16 residues.

This clone has more than one count but fewer than ten. The chain recombines TRBV5-1 with TRBJ2-7, with D tentatively TRBD1 (6 bases). Between the trimmed V and J ends, which lost 0 bases and 3 bases, there was a span of 16 bases. Germline V lookup: CDR1 SGHRS, CDR2 YFSETQ. The CDR3 extends over 16 amino acids. CDR3 loop: CASSLDGPSRGYEQYF. The CDR3 bases are TGCGCCAGCAGCTTGGACGGTCCGTCCAGGGGCTACGAGCAGTACTTC.

J is TRBJ1-1 and V is TRBV25-1; 7 bases map to TRBD1. Looked up from germline, CDR1 is MGHDK and CDR2 is SYGVNS. There are 15 residues in the CDR3. V lost 6 bases to trimming and J lost 2 bases; unmatched junction nucleotides: 9. The CDR3 nucleotides read TGTGCCAGCAGCGCAAAGACAGGGACTAACACTGAAGCTTTCTTT. It encodes CASSAKTGTNTEAFF.

The rearrangement uses TRBV19 and TRBJ1-3; 9 positions match TRBD1. The CDR3 has 14 amino acids. V lost 6 bases, J lost 2 bases, and 2 bases stayed unmatched. The germline V gene has CDR1 LNHDA and CDR2 SQIVND (reference sequence). The CDR3 here is CASRDRGAGNTIYF. CDR3 nucleotide sequence: TGTGCCAGTAGGGACAGGGGAGCTGGAAACACCATATATTTT.

This clone appeared once. The rearrangement joins TRBV5-4 to TRBJ2-3; 7 bases agree with TRBD1. This CDR3 has 15 amino acids. J gave up 2 bases and V 4 bases, and 7 bases lay outside the gene matches. Germline lookup yields CDR1 SGHNT and CDR2 YYREEE (reference sequence). CDR3 bases: TGTGCCAGCAGCCCCTCCGGGACAGTCACAGATACGCAGTATTTT. Its protein is CASSPSGTVTDTQYF.

With regard to this clone: The junction and the germline gene differ at one end; a read error may be behind it. The genes are TRBV2 and TRBJ1-4; the D is unclear. Germline assignment: CDR1 SNHLY and CDR2 FYNNEI. The CDR3 is 13 amino acids. The CDR3 spells CASSPPRDGMFSF. The CDR3 DNA is TGTGCCAGCAGTCCTCCTCGCGACGGTATGTTCTCGTTT.

This chain connects TRBV10-1 to TRBJ2-5; D possibly corresponds to TRBD2 (6 bases). Germline-derived CDR1 and CDR2 are WNHNN and SYGVQD (reference sequence). The CDR3 covers 15 residues. V dropped 2 bases and J dropped 2 bases, with 12 bases sitting between them. DNA of the CDR3: TGCGCCAGCAGTGAGAGGGGCGGGGCTCAAGAGACCCAGTACTTC. Amino acid sequence: CASSERGGAQETQYF.

V and J are TRBV18 and TRBJ2-2, with D perhaps assigned TRBD1 or TRBD2 (5 bases each). Germline V gene lookup returns CDR1 KGHSH and CDR2 LQKENI. This CDR3 contains 16 residues. Trimming took 1 base from V and 0 from J, leaving 9 bases between them. CDR3 loop: CASSPRLGPNTGELFF. The CDR3 DNA is TGTGCCAGCTCACCACGGCTGGGACCGAACACCGGGGAGCTGTTTTTT.

Only one count was recorded for this clone. J is TRBJ2-3 and V is TRBV28, with 9 bases identical to TRBD1. Germline V gene data show CDR1 as MDHEN and CDR2 as SYDVKM. CDR3 length equals 14 residues. J gave up 3 bases and V 8 bases, and 6 bases lay outside the gene matches. This CDR3 is CASREQGATDTQYF. CDR3 bases: TGTGCCAGCCGAGAACAGGGGGCGACAGATACGCAGTATTTT.

The chain carries TRBV7-8 and TRBJ2-3, with unresolved D. The germline gives CDR1 SGHVS, CDR2 FQNEAQ. The V gene lost 2 bases and the J gene lost 0 bases, with 18 bases spanning the gap. There are 18 residues in the CDR3. CDR3 nucleotide sequence: TGTGCCAGCAGCTTACCAACGGGCCAAACGTCTAGCACAGATACGCAGTATTTT. Protein product: CASSLPTGQTSSTDTQYF.

CDR3 bases: TGTGCCACCCACCGGAGCCTCGTGGACACTGAAGCTTTCTTT. Its protein product is CATHRSLVDTEAFF. This chain joins TRBV5-8 and TRBJ1-1; no reliable D call. Germline V gene sequence: CDR1 SGHTS, CDR2 YDEGEE. The CDR3 is 14 residues long. The germline V and J ends were trimmed by 9 bases and 3 bases, with 18 bases remaining between them. The full variable domain, completed using reference TRBV5-8 and TRBJ1-1, is EAGVTQSPTHLIKTRGQQATLRCSPISGHTSVYWYQQALGLGLQFLLWYDEGEERNRGNFPPRFSGRQFPNYSSELNVNALELEDSALYLCATHRSLVDTEAFFGQGTRLTVV.

V is TRBV3-1 (or the pseudogene TRBV3-2) and J is TRBJ2-5, with TRBD2 as a possible D gene (6 bases). V lost 7 bases to trimming and J lost 2 bases, with 17 bases between them. Germline V gene sequence: CDR1 LGHDT, CDR2 YNNKEL (reference sequence). The CDR3 sequence is 15 residues long. The CDR3 is CASTLGNGGQETQYF. CDR3 sequence (DNA): TGTGCCAGCACCCTAGGGAACGGGGGTCAAGAGACCCAGTACTTC.

This sequence joins TRBV27 and TRBJ2-5; 9 nucleotides agree with TRBD1. This CDR3 has 14 amino acids. The V segment lost 6 bases and the J segment 2 bases; nucleotides outside the gene matches: 4. Germline lookup yields CDR1 MNHEY and CDR2 SMNVEV (reference sequence). The CDR3 DNA follows: TGTGCCAGCAGGGGACAGGGCCATCAAGAGACCCAGTACTTC. It specifies CASRGQGHQETQYF.

CDR3 sequence: CASSVGAGGRDTQYF. The CDR3 nucleotides read TGTGCCAGCAGCGTAGGAGCGGGGGGGCGTGATACGCAGTATTTT. The gene calls are TRBV9 and TRBJ2-3; 10 bases align to TRBD2. The CDR3 sequence is 15 residues long. V lost 0 bases to trimming and J lost 6 bases; unmatched junction nucleotides: 4. CDR1 and CDR2 (germline): SGDLS, YYNGEE.

This rearrangement joins TRBV6-5 to TRBJ1-2; weak D call: TRBD1 (5 bases). CDR1 is MNHEY and CDR2 is SVGAGI in the germline V gene. This CDR3 comprises 13 residues. Trimming stripped 7 bases from V and 4 bases from J, with 13 bases between. The CDR3 sequence is CASKAGSGYGYTF. As DNA, the CDR3 is TGTGCCAGCAAGGCAGGGTCGGGCTATGGCTACACCTTC.

The chain recombines TRBV11-2 with TRBJ1-5, with a possible D match to TRBD1 (5 bases). CDR1 SGHAT and CDR2 FQNNGV come from the germline V gene. This CDR3 is 15 amino acids long. V shed 3 bases and J shed 3 bases, with 12 bases lying between them. The CDR3 DNA is TGTGCCAGCAGCTTGAACGAAGGGGTCAATCAGCCCCAGCATTTT. Residues: CASSLNEGVNQPQHF.

The chain joins TRBV6-5 to TRBJ2-4; no clear D gene. With 8 bases removed from V and 8 bases from J, the gap between germline ends came to 13 bases. The CDR3 runs 12 residues. Germline values: CDR1 MNHEY, CDR2 SVGAGI. The CDR3 bases are TGTGCCAGCCGGCTGGGCCCGGACATTCAGTACTTC. Its protein is CASRLGPDIQYF.

V and J are TRBV4-1 and TRBJ1-5; D gene ambiguous. Germline V CDR1 and CDR2: MGHRA, YSYEKL. The ends were cut back, 3 bases at V and 1 base at J, with 4 bases in the middle. This CDR3 has 13 residues. The CDR3 region has the DNA TGCGCCAGCAGCCAGGTGAGCAATCAGCCCCAGCATTTT. Its translation is CASSQVSNQPQHF.